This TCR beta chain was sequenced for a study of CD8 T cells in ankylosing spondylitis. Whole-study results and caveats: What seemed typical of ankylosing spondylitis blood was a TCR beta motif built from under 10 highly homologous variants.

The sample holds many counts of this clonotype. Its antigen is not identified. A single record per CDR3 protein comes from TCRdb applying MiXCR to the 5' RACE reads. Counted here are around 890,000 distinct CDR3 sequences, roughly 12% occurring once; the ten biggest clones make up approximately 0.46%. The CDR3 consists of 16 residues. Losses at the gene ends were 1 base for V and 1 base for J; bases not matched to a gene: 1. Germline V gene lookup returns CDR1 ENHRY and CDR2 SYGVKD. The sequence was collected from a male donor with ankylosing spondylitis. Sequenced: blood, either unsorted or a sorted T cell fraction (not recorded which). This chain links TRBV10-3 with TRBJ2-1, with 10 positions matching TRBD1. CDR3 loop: CAISEWGQGSYNEQFF. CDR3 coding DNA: TGTGCCATCAGTGAGTGGGGACAGGGGTCCTACAATGAGCAGTTCTTC.